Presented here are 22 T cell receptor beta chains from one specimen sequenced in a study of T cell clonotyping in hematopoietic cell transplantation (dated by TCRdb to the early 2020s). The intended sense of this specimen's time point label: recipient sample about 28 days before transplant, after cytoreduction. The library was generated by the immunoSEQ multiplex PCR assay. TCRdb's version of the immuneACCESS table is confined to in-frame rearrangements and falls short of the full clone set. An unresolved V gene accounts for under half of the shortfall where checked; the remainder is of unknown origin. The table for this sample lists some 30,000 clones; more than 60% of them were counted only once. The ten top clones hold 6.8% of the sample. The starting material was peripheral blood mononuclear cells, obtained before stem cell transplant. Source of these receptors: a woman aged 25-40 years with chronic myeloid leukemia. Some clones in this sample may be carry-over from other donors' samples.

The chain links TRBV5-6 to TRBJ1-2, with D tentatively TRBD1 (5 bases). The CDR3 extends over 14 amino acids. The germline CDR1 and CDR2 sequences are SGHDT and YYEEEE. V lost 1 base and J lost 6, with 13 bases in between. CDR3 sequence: CASSLWGGKNGYTF. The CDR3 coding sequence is TGTGCCAGCAGCTTGTGGGGGGGGAAGAATGGCTACACCTTC.

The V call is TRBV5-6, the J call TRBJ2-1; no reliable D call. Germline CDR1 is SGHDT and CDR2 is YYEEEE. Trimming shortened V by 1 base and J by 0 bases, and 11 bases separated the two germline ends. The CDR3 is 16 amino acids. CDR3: CASSLLRTISYNEQFF. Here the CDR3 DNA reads TGTGCCAGCAGCTTGCTCAGGACGATCTCCTACAATGAGCAGTTCTTC.

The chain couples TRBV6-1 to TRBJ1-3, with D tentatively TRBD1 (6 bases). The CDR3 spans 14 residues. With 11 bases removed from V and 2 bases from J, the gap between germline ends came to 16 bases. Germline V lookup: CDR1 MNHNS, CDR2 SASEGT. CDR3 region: CACGVQGPGNTIYF. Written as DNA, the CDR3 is TGTGCCTGCGGCGTACAGGGTCCTGGAAACACCATATATTTT.

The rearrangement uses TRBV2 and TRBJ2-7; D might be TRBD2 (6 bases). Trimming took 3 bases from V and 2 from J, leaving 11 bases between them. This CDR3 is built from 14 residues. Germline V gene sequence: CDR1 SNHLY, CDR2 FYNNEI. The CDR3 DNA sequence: TGTGCCAGCAGTGAGGAGGGCGGCCCCTACGAGCAGTACGTC. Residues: CASSEEGGPYEQYV.

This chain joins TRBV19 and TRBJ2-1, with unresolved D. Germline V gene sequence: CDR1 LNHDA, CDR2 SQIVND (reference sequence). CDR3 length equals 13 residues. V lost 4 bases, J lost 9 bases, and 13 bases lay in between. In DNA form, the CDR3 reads TGTGCCAGTAGTAGGGCTGCGGCTCTTGAGCAGTTCTTC. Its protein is CASSRAAALEQFF. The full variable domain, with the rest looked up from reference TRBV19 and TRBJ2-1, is DGGITQSPKYLFRKEGQNVTLSCEQNLNHDAMYWYRQDPGQGLRLIYYSQIVNDFQKGDIAEGYSVSREKKESFPLTVTSAQKNPTAFYLCASSRAAALEQFFGPGTRLTVL.

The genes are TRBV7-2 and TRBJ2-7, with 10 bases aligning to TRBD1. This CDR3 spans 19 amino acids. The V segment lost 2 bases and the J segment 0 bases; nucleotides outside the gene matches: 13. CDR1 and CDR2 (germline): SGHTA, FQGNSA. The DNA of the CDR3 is TGTGCCAGCAGCTTATCACTTAGGACAGGGGGAGTAACCTCCTACGAGCAGTACGTC. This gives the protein CASSLSLRTGGVTSYEQYV.

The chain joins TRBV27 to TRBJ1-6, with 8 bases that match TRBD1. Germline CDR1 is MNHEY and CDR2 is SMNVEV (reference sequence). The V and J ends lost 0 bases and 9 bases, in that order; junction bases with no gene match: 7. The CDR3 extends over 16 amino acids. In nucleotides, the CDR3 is TGTGCCAGCAGTTTATCGCAGGGGGCGCGAGGTTCACCCCTCCACTTT. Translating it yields CASSLSQGARGSPLHF.

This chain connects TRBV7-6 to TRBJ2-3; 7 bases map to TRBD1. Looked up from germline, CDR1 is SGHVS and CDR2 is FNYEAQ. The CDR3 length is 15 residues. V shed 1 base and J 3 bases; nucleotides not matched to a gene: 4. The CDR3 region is CASSLGGQATDTQYF. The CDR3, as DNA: TGTGCCAGCAGCTTAGGAGGACAGGCAACAGATACGCAGTATTTT.

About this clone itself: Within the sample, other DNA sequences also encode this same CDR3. In nucleotides, the CDR3 is TGCAGCGTTGAAGGCTATGGCTACACCTTC. Amino acid sequence: CSVEGYGYTF. The chain uses TRBV29-1 and TRBJ1-2; D unclear. This CDR3 comprises 10 residues. V was clipped by 1 base and J by 4 bases, with 1 base between them. Germline V gene data show CDR1 as SQVTM and CDR2 as ANQGSEA. The entire variable domain, with the rest obtained from reference TRBV29-1 and TRBJ1-2, is as follows: SAVISQKPSRDICQRGTSLTIQCQVDSQVTMMFWYRQQPGQSLTLIATANQGSEATYESGFVIDKFPISRPNLTFSTLTVSNMSPEDSSIYLCSVEGYGYTFGSGTRLTVV.

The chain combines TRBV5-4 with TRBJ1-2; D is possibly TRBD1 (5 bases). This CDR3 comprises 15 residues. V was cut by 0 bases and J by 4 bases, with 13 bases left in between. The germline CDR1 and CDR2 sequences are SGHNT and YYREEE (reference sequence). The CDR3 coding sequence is TGTGCCAGCAGCTTGGTGGGGGGTCCCTTCTATGGCTACACCTTC. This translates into CASSLVGGPFYGYTF.

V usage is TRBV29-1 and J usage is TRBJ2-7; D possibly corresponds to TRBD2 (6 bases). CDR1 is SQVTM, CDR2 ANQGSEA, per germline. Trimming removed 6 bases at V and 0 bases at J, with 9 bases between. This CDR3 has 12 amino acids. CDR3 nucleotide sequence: TGCAGCGTCGCGGGGACCTCCTACGAGCAGTACTTC. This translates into CSVAGTSYEQYF.

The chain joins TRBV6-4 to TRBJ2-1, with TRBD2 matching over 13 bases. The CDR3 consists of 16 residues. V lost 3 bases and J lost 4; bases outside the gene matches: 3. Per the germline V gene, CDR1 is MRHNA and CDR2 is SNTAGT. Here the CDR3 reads CASSEEGLAGYNEQFF. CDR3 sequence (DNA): TGTGCCAGCAGTGAGGAGGGACTAGCGGGATACAATGAGCAGTTCTTC.

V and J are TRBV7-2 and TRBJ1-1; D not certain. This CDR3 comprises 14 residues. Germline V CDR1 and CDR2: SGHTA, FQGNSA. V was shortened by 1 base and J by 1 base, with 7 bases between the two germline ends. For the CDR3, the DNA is TGTGCCAGCAGCTTAGGACGGCAGAACACTGAAGCTTTCTTT. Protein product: CASSLGRQNTEAFF.

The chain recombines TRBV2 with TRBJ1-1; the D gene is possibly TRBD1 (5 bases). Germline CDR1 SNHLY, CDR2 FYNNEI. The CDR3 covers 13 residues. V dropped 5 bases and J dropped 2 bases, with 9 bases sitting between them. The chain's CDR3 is CASSRQYNTEAFF. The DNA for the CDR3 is TGTGCCAGCAGTCGACAGTATAACACTGAAGCTTTCTTT.

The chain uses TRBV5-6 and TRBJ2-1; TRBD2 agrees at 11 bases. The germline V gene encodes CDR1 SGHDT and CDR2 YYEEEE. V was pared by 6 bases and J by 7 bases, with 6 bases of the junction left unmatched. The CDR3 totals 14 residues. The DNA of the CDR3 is TGTGCCAGCAAGGTAGCGGGGGGGCGGAATGAGCAGTTCTTC. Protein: CASKVAGGRNEQFF.

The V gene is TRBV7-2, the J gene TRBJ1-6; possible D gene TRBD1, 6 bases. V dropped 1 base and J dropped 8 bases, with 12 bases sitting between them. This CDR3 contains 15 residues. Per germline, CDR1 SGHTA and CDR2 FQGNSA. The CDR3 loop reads CASSLDGQKYSPLHF. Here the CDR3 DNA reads TGTGCCAGCAGCTTAGACGGACAGAAATATTCACCCCTCCACTTT.

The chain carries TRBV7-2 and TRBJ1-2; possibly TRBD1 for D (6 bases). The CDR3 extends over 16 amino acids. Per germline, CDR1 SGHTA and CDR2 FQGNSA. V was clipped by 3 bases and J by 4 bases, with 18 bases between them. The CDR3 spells CASSLVRGPWGYGYTF. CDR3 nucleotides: TGTGCCAGCAGCTTGGTGCGGGGGCCTTGGGGCTATGGCTACACCTTC.

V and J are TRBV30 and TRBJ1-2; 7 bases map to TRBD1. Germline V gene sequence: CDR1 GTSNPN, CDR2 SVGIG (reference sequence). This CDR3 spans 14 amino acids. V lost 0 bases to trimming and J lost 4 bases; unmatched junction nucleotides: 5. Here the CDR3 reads CAWSVLRGPYGYTF. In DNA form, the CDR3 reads TGTGCCTGGAGTGTGCTAAGGGGGCCCTATGGCTACACCTTC.

CDR3 DNA sequence: TGTGCCAGCGGGAACAGGGCTTCCAATGAAAAACTGTTTTTT. Encoded protein: CASGNRASNEKLFF. This chain links TRBV21-1 with TRBJ1-4; TRBD1, as called in the table, went unchecked against the DNA. TRBV21-1 is a documented pseudogene. This CDR3 is 14 amino acids long.

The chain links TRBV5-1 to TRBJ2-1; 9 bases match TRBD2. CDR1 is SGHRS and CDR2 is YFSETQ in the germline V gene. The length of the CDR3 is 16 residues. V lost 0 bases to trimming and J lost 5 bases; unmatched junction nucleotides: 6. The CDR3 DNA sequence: TGCGCCAGCAGCTTGGAGCCGGGACTAGCAAACAATGAGCAGTTCTTC. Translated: CASSLEPGLANNEQFF.

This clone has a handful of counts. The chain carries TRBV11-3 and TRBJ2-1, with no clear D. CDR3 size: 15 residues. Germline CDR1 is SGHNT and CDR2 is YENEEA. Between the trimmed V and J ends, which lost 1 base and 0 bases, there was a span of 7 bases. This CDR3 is CASSLGSDSYNEQFF. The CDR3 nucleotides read TGTGCCAGCAGCTTAGGGTCGGACTCCTACAATGAGCAGTTCTTC. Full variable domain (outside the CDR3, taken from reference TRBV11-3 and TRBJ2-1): EAGVVQSPRYKIIEKKQPVAFWCNPISGHNTLYWYLQNLGQGPELLIRYENEEAVDDSQLPKDRFSAERLKGVDSTLKIQPAELGDSAVYLCASSLGSDSYNEQFFGPGTRLTVL.

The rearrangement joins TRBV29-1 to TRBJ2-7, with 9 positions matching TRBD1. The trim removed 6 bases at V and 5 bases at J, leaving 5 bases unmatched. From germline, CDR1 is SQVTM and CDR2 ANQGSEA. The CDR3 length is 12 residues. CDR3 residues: CSVTDRGHEQYF. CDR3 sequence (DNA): TGCAGCGTAACGGACAGGGGCCACGAGCAGTACTTC.